Listed below are T cell receptor beta chains from one sample, sequenced in a study of cytomegalovirus exposure and HLA in healthy donors. Sequencing used immunoSEQ multiplex PCR; TCRdb keeps in-frame clones, though not all of them. The sample consists of 100,000 to 150,000 clones, about four fifths of them appearing once. Sequenced material: PBMCs. The receptor set was obtained from a woman in her 40s in good health and CMV-seronegative. Both conserved end residues are part of each CDR3. A D gene is named only where the DNA matches it firmly. Clone size is shown for a subset of rows, as once, few, many or a class of expanded clone.

D: .; J: TRBJ1-2; size: .; V: TRBV7-2; DNA: TGTGCCAGCAGCCCTCAGATTACACAGAACTATGGCTACACCTTC; CDR3: CASSPQITQNYGYTF
D: TRBD1; J: TRBJ1-5; size: few; V: TRBV19; DNA: TGTGCCAGTAGTACGACAGGGATGAGTAATCAGCCCCAGCATTTT; CDR3: CASSTTGMSNQPQHF
D: .; J: TRBJ2-7; size: .; V: TRBV6-5; DNA: TGTGCCAGCCATACAGGGTACGAGCAGTACTTC; CDR3: CASHTGYEQYF
D: TRBD2; J: TRBJ2-2; size: .; V: TRBV4-3; DNA: TGCGCCAGCAGCCAAGAATGGAGCGGGGACCGATTTTACACCGGGGAGCTGTTTTTT; CDR3: CASSQEWSGDRFYTGELFF
D: .; J: TRBJ1-1; size: .; V: TRBV5-4; DNA: TGTGCCAGCAGCTTGACACGGAGCACTGAAGCTTTCTTT; CDR3: CASSLTRSTEAFF
D: .; J: TRBJ2-1; size: .; V: TRBV9; DNA: TGTGCCAGCAGCTTCAGCGACAATGAGCAGTTCTTC; CDR3: CASSFSDNEQFF
D: TRBD1; J: TRBJ2-3; size: .; V: TRBV7-9; DNA: TGTGCCAGCAGCTTACTGCTGACAGGGAGCACAGATACGCAGTATTTT; CDR3: CASSLLLTGSTDTQYF
D: TRBD2; J: TRBJ2-7; size: once; V: TRBV29-1; DNA: TGCAGCGTCCAAGCGGGAGTCGGCTACGAGCAGTACTTC; CDR3: CSVQAGVGYEQYF
D: .; J: TRBJ2-7; size: once; V: TRBV7-9; DNA: TGTGCCAGGGACAGCCCCTACGAGCAGTACTTC; CDR3: CARDSPYEQYF
D: TRBD1; J: TRBJ2-7; size: .; V: TRBV29-1; DNA: TGCAGCGTGGGCCGGCCAGGGGGTGGTGACGAGCAGTACTTC; CDR3: CSVGRPGGGDEQYF
D: TRBD1; J: TRBJ2-7; size: once; V: TRBV5-6; DNA: TGTGCCAGCAGCCTTTCCCCCACGGACAGGCTCGACGAGCAGTACTTC; CDR3: CASSLSPTDRLDEQYF
D: .; J: TRBJ2-1; size: .; V: TRBV27; DNA: TGTGCCAGCAGTTTCCCCGGGTCCTACAATGAGCAGTTCTTC; CDR3: CASSFPGSYNEQFF
D: .; J: TRBJ2-7; size: .; V: TRBV21-1; DNA: TGTGCCAGCAGCCCCCGGGAGGAGAACGAGCAGTACTTC; CDR3: CASSPREENEQYF
D: TRBD2; J: TRBJ2-7; size: .; V: TRBV7-6; DNA: TGTGCCAGCAGCTTAAGTCTAGGCGGGAGTGTTATCTACGAGCAGTACTTC; CDR3: CASSLSLGGSVIYEQYF
D: .; J: TRBJ1-1; size: .; V: TRBV5-6; DNA: TGTGCCAGCAGCACCGACAGTGAAGCTTTCTTT; CDR3: CASSTDSEAFF
D: .; J: TRBJ1-6; size: .; V: TRBV27; DNA: TGTGCCAGCGGCAACAGGGACTCACCCCTCCACTTT; CDR3: CASGNRDSPLHF
D: .; J: TRBJ2-1; size: .; V: TRBV16; DNA: TGTGCCAGCACCCAGAGTAAGGTTGGGAGTATGATCTTC; CDR3: CASTQSKVGSMIF
D: TRBD2; J: TRBJ2-5; size: .; V: TRBV4-1; DNA: TGCGCCAGCAGCCCCTTGACTAGCGGGGTGACCCAAGAGACCCAGTACTTC; CDR3: CASSPLTSGVTQETQYF
D: TRBD2; J: TRBJ2-1; size: .; V: TRBV7-8; DNA: TGTGCCAGCAGCTTTACACCCGGGACTAGCGGGAGAGGGGAGGTCAATGAGCAGTTCTTC; CDR3: CASSFTPGTSGRGEVNEQFF
D: .; J: TRBJ1-6; size: once; V: TRBV5-5; DNA: TGTGCCAGGGCTCTGTGGTTGCAGGGGCGGAATTCACCCCTCCACTTT; CDR3: CARALWLQGRNSPLHF
D: TRBD1; J: TRBJ2-5; size: few; V: TRBV19; DNA: TGTGCCAGCACAGGGGGCAGATCCGAGACCCAGTACTTC; CDR3: CASTGGRSETQYF
D: TRBD2; J: TRBJ2-1; size: once; V: TRBV7-9; DNA: TGTGCCAGCAGCACTATAGCGGGAGGCCCCTACAATGAGCAGTTCTTC; CDR3: CASSTIAGGPYNEQFF
D: TRBD2; J: TRBJ2-1; size: .; V: TRBV5-1; DNA: TGCGCCAGCAGCTTGGCGGGCGGGAGATCCTACAATGAGCAGTTCTTC; CDR3: CASSLAGGRSYNEQFF
D: TRBD2; J: TRBJ2-7; size: .; V: TRBV7-6; DNA: TGTGCCAGCAGCTTACTAGCGGGAGGGCCTAAATACGAGCAGTACTTC; CDR3: CASSLLAGGPKYEQYF
D: .; J: TRBJ2-7; size: .; V: TRBV2; DNA: TGTGCCAGCAGCGATCGCCAGGGAAACTACGAGCAGTACTTC; CDR3: CASSDRQGNYEQYF
D: .; J: TRBJ1-6; size: .; V: TRBV19; DNA: TGTGCCAGTACCAGGGGAAAGTCCGGTAATTCACCCCTCCACTTT; CDR3: CASTRGKSGNSPLHF
D: TRBD1; J: TRBJ2-4; size: .; V: TRBV6-1; DNA: TGTGCCAGCAGTGAAAGGGGGACAGGCCTAGCCAAAAACATTCAGTACTTC; CDR3: CASSERGTGLAKNIQYF
D: .; J: TRBJ1-4; size: .; V: TRBV11-2; DNA: TGTGCCAGCAGCTTAGGTTTCGGGGAGAAGGAAAAACTGTTTTTT; CDR3: CASSLGFGEKEKLFF
D: TRBD1; J: TRBJ1-5; size: .; V: TRBV5-1; DNA: TGCGCCAGCAGCTGGACAGGGGGGGATCAGCCCCAGCATTTT; CDR3: CASSWTGGDQPQHF
D: TRBD1; J: TRBJ2-7; size: once; V: TRBV4-2; DNA: TGTGCCAGCAGCCGGGACAGGGGGCTGAGGGAGCAGTACTTC; CDR3: CASSRDRGLREQYF
D: TRBD1; J: TRBJ1-2; size: .; V: TRBV4-1; DNA: TGCGCCAGCAGCCAGGAACAGGGGCTCTATGGCTACACCTTC; CDR3: CASSQEQGLYGYTF
D: TRBD1; J: TRBJ2-2; size: .; V: TRBV4-3; DNA: TGCGCCAGCAGCCACCCACCATTAGGACAGGGGTCGAACACCGGGGAGCTGTTTTTT; CDR3: CASSHPPLGQGSNTGELFF
D: .; J: TRBJ1-1; size: .; V: TRBV19; DNA: TGTGCCAGTAGTTCGGGGTACACTGAAGCTTTCTTT; CDR3: CASSSGYTEAFF